This T cell receptor beta chain was identified during a study of blood T cell repertoires in COVID-19. Study details: Samples taken during acute and convalescent COVID-19 were collected in the United States, Italy and Spain.

In this sample, this clone turned up once. Trimming removed 1 base from V and 0 bases from J, with 7 bases in between. The CDR3 loop spans 15 amino acids. Germline V gene sequence: CDR1 SEHNR, CDR2 FQNEAQ (reference sequence). TCRdb's copy holds only in-frame clones and misses some; the assay was immunoSEQ multiplex PCR. The sample lists some 300,000 clones; nearly 90% were seen once. Sequencing was carried out using PBMCs or T cells enriched from blood (not recorded which). This TCR was recovered from a woman aged 25 to 39 who had recovered from COVID-19. The rearrangement links TRBV7-9 to TRBJ1-3; D gene unclear. The CDR3 nucleotides are TGTGCCAGCAGCTTAGACGGCGGCTCTGGAAACACCATATATTTT. Translating gives CASSLDGGSGNTIYF.